This T cell receptor beta chain was captured in a study of prognosis after radiotherapy for stage I lung cancer. Overall study: Enrolled patients were those with stage I non-small cell lung cancer, a group that was recruited between early 2018 and 2019.

This clonotype was picked up many times. The CDR3 totals 13 residues. Germline values: CDR1 SNHLY, CDR2 FYNNEI. Trimming cost V 7 bases and J 4 bases, with 12 bases left between them. Genomic DNA yielded TCR beta CDR3, amplified by two-round multiplex PCR. The use of primers specific to each TRBV and TRBJ gene characterized first-round PCR. TCRdb fed the multiplex PCR reads into MiXCR, producing one record per CDR3 protein. The sample has about 19,000 distinct CDR3 sequences, roughly 28% seen once. The sequence was collected from a donor over 45 with non-small cell lung cancer. The specimen was PBMCs, collected before or after stereotactic body radiation therapy (not recorded which). The chain has TRBV2 and TRBJ2-3; maybe TRBD2 (7 bases). CDR3 coding DNA: TGTGCCAGCAACCGCGGGGGCGCAGATACGCAGTATTTT. It translates to CASNRGGADTQYF.